The sequence of this TCR beta chain was determined in a study of blood T cell repertoires in COVID-19. Study in general: Spain, Italy and the United States supplied samples that represented acute and convalescent COVID-19. PBMCs, B-cell-depleted T cells, or T cells were the source of the cDNA or gDNA that made up the material.

Only one count was recorded for this clone. The Seattle patients joined while their infection was active and were tracked longitudinally afterward. The table came from immunoSEQ multiplex PCR; TCRdb's copy has only in-frame clones and leaves some out. This sample has 150,000 or so clones, with more than 75% found just once. This clonotype was sampled from a woman in her 70s with COVID-19, enrolled during active disease. The material sequenced was peripheral blood.

CDR3 sequence: CASRGGRRDSYNEQFF. CDR3 nucleotide sequence: TGCGCCAGCAGAGGTGGTAGACGGGACTCCTACAATGAGCAGTTCTTC. V is TRBV5-1 and J is TRBJ2-1; tentative D call: TRBD2 (5 bases). Trimming pared 5 bases from V and 0 bases from J, leaving 15 bases between. Germline V gene data show CDR1 as SGHRS and CDR2 as YFSETQ. This CDR3 is 16 amino acids long.